The 23 T cell receptor beta chains below come from one sample, sequenced in a study of shared clonotypes between healthy human individuals. Method: immunoSEQ multiplex PCR; TCRdb's copy keeps in-frame clones and lacks some. The sample has roughly 850,000 clones, 96% seen once. Naivety among CD8 cells was defined by CD45RO negativity and positive CCR7 selection, thereby excluding terminally differentiated effector memory CD45RA+ cells. The sample taken for sequencing was naive CD8+ T cells sorted from blood. The receptors here all came from a young man in good health.

The chain is built from TRBV19 and TRBJ2-3; D uncertain. Germline CDR1 reads LNHDA; CDR2 reads SQIVND (reference sequence). The CDR3 covers 14 residues. V gave up 4 bases and J gave up 6 bases, with 14 bases separating them. CDR3 loop: CASSNGKVVDTQYF. DNA for the CDR3: TGTGCCAGTAGTAACGGCAAGGTCGTCGATACGCAGTATTTT.

The rearrangement links TRBV29-1 to TRBJ1-1, with 8 bases that match TRBD1. The CDR3 is made up of 13 amino acids. V was pared by 7 bases and J by 1 base, with 5 bases of the junction left unmatched. CDR1 is SQVTM, CDR2 ANQGSEA, per germline. Here the CDR3 reads CSATGQANTEAFF. The CDR3 DNA reads as TGCAGCGCGACGGGACAGGCGAACACTGAAGCTTTCTTT.

This chain uses TRBV7-6 with TRBJ2-2; tentatively, D is TRBD2 (6 bases). The germline V gene has CDR1 SGHVS and CDR2 FNYEAQ. The CDR3 consists of 13 residues. Trimming removed 0 bases from V and 7 bases from J, with 6 bases in between. CDR3 DNA: TGTGCCAGCAGCTTAGCGCGGGGCGGGGAGCTGTTTTTT. This translates into CASSLARGGELFF.

This chain joins TRBV4-3 and TRBJ2-1; 7 bases fit TRBD2. The CDR3 is 20 amino acids. Germline V CDR1 and CDR2: LGHNA, YSLEER. With V trimmed by 0 bases and J by 10 bases, 24 bases remained unmatched. The CDR3 sequence is CASSQDSAVAPGLVLSEQFF. The CDR3 coding sequence is TGCGCCAGCAGCCAAGATTCGGCAGTCGCCCCCGGACTAGTACTTTCGGAGCAGTTCTTC.

This chain connects TRBV4-1 to TRBJ2-7; possible D gene TRBD2, 6 bases. Germline V gene lookup returns CDR1 MGHRA and CDR2 YSYEKL. Deletions cut 1 base from V and 3 bases from J, with 13 bases between. This CDR3 contains 15 residues. The CDR3 sequence is CASSQVSGGLYEQYF. DNA for the CDR3: TGCGCCAGCAGCCAAGTTAGCGGAGGGCTCTACGAGCAGTACTTC.

V and J are TRBV6-1 and TRBJ1-5, with D hard to call. From germline, CDR1 is MNHNS and CDR2 SASEGT. V was shortened by 4 bases and J by 0 bases, with 10 bases between the two germline ends. The CDR3 runs 15 residues. The CDR3 DNA sequence: TGTGCCAGCAGTGCTTGGGCCTATAGCAATCAGCCCCAGCATTTT. This sequence encodes CASSAWAYSNQPQHF.

V is TRBV29-1 and J is TRBJ2-6, with D possibly being TRBD2 (5 bases). V lost 4 bases and J lost 0, with 10 bases in between. The CDR3 is 15 residues long. CDR1 and CDR2 from the germline V gene are SQVTM and ANQGSEA. The chain's CDR3 is CSVAGGGSGANVLTF. The CDR3 coding sequence is TGCAGCGTTGCGGGCGGAGGCTCTGGGGCCAACGTCCTGACTTTC.

The chain is built from TRBV6-1 and TRBJ2-2, with 7 bases lining up with TRBD2. The CDR3 loop spans 17 amino acids. From germline, CDR1 is MNHNS and CDR2 SASEGT. With V trimmed by 4 bases and J by 6 bases, 14 bases remained unmatched. The DNA of the CDR3 is TGTGCCAGCAGTGGAATTATGTGGGACTACATTGCCGGGGAGCTGTTTTTT. Translation: CASSGIMWDYIAGELFF.

The V call is TRBV30, the J call TRBJ1-2; D is uncertain. V was cut by 4 bases and J by 2 bases, with 23 bases left in between. The CDR3 contains 17 residues. The germline V gene encodes CDR1 GTSNPN and CDR2 SVGIG (reference sequence). The CDR3 sequence: CAWMDYFRGMQNYGYTF. CDR3 nucleotide sequence: TGTGCCTGGATGGACTACTTTCGAGGCATGCAAAACTATGGCTACACCTTC.

V is TRBV15 and J is TRBJ2-1; 8 nucleotides line up with TRBD2. V dropped 2 bases and J dropped 0; count of bases not matched to a gene: 15. The CDR3 has 20 residues. Germline-derived CDR1 and CDR2 are LNHNV and YYDKDF (reference sequence). CDR3 residues: CATSRPWNSGVSSSYNEQFF. CDR3 coding DNA: TGTGCCACCAGCAGACCGTGGAATAGCGGGGTATCAAGCTCCTACAATGAGCAGTTCTTC.

The V and J genes are TRBV19 and TRBJ1-5; 7 bases map to TRBD1. Germline V lookup: CDR1 LNHDA, CDR2 SQIVND (reference sequence). The junction had 7 bases not matched to a gene; V was cut back by 2 bases and J by 3 bases. This CDR3 is 16 amino acids long. As DNA, the CDR3 is TGTGCCAGTAGTATATTCCGGGACAGAGACAATCAGCCCCAGCATTTT. Amino acids: CASSIFRDRDNQPQHF. Full variable domain (remainder filled in from reference TRBV19 and TRBJ1-5): DGGITQSPKYLFRKEGQNVTLSCEQNLNHDAMYWYRQDPGQGLRLIYYSQIVNDFQKGDIAEGYSVSREKKESFPLTVTSAQKNPTAFYLCASSIFRDRDNQPQHFGDGTRLSIL.

The gene calls are TRBV15 and TRBJ2-2; D gene unclear. Between the trimmed V and J ends, which lost 3 bases and 8 bases, there was a span of 4 bases. Germline CDR1 LNHNV, CDR2 YYDKDF (reference sequence). The CDR3 spans 11 residues. CDR3 amino acids: CATSRLGELFF. The DNA for the CDR3 is TGTGCCACCAGCAGGTTAGGGGAGCTGTTTTTT.

This clone was observed once. This chain joins TRBV9 and TRBJ2-3, with 9 bases that match TRBD2. Looked up from germline, CDR1 is SGDLS and CDR2 is YYNGEE. The V segment lost 0 bases and the J segment 2 bases; nucleotides outside the gene matches: 10. This CDR3 is 18 amino acids long. CDR3 in amino acids: CASSVAPSLAGSTDTQYF. DNA of the CDR3: TGTGCCAGCAGCGTAGCCCCTTCACTAGCGGGCTCCACAGATACGCAGTATTTT.

The chain combines TRBV15 with TRBJ2-1, with 13 bases that match TRBD2. Per the germline V gene, CDR1 is LNHNV and CDR2 is YYDKDF (reference sequence). V shed 1 base, J shed 0 bases, and the junction held 6 bases outside the gene matches. The length of the CDR3 is 19 residues. This chain's CDR3 is CATSRAPGLAGLSYNEQFF. DNA for the CDR3: TGTGCCACCAGCAGAGCACCGGGACTAGCGGGACTCTCCTACAATGAGCAGTTCTTC.

This chain connects TRBV19 to TRBJ1-2, with D possibly matching TRBD1 (5 bases). Germline CDR1 and CDR2: LNHDA and SQIVND (reference sequence). This CDR3 has 13 amino acids. Trimming removed 3 bases at V and 4 bases at J, with 9 bases between. In nucleotides, the CDR3 is TGTGCCAGTAGTATGGGGCAGGGCTATGGCTACACCTTC. Its translation: CASSMGQGYGYTF.

Worth noting for this clone: Other DNA sequences within the sample encode an identical CDR3. The chain recombines TRBV6-1 with TRBJ2-7; D remains ambiguous. V lost 5 bases and J lost 2, with 10 bases in between. From germline, CDR1 is MNHNS and CDR2 SASEGT. There are 13 residues in the CDR3. The CDR3 region is CASSSGPTYEQYF. CDR3 coding DNA: TGTGCCAGCAGTTCGGGCCCGACCTACGAGCAGTACTTC.

The chain has TRBV6-1 and TRBJ1-5; no clear D. Between the trimmed V and J ends, which lost 3 bases and 2 bases, there was a span of 11 bases. CDR3 length: 15 residues. Germline CDR1 is MNHNS and CDR2 is SASEGT. The CDR3 loop is CASSERRFGNQPQHF. The DNA of the CDR3 is TGTGCCAGCAGTGAGAGGAGGTTTGGCAATCAGCCCCAGCATTTT.

The J gene is TRBJ2-7, the V gene TRBV7-9; D perhaps matches TRBD1 (7 bases). V lost 3 bases and J 5 bases, leaving 14 bases between the germline ends. The CDR3 sequence is 14 residues long. Looked up from germline, CDR1 is SEHNR and CDR2 is FQNEAQ (reference sequence). CDR3 sequence: CASSLEGAPDEQYF. For the CDR3, the DNA is TGTGCCAGCAGCTTGGAGGGGGCTCCGGACGAGCAGTACTTC.

In this sample, this clone turned up a few times. V is TRBV4-1 and J is TRBJ2-2, with D uncertain. The CDR3 loop spans 14 amino acids. The V and J ends lost 1 base and 4 bases respectively, with 7 bases between them. Germline lookup yields CDR1 MGHRA and CDR2 YSYEKL. CDR3 loop: CASSQVMATGELFF. The CDR3 DNA sequence: TGCGCCAGCAGCCAAGTGATGGCCACCGGGGAGCTGTTTTTT.

The chain has TRBV11-2 and TRBJ2-7; 7 nucleotides align to TRBD1. Trimming at V came to 1 base and at J to 0 bases, leaving 3 bases not matched to a gene. The germline CDR1 and CDR2 sequences are SGHAT and FQNNGV. The CDR3 loop spans 15 amino acids. The CDR3 region is CASSLAAGGSYEQYF. CDR3 nucleotides: TGTGCCAGCAGCTTAGCGGCAGGGGGCTCCTACGAGCAGTACTTC.

V and J are TRBV7-9 and TRBJ2-2; D gene unclear. The CDR3 extends over 12 amino acids. V was cut by 8 bases and J by 4 bases, with 8 bases left in between. CDR1 is SEHNR and CDR2 is FQNEAQ in the germline V gene (reference sequence). The CDR3: CASATPTGELFF. The CDR3, as DNA: TGTGCCAGCGCTACCCCCACCGGGGAGCTGTTTTTT.

The chain uses TRBV10-3 and TRBJ2-7; D remains unclear. Trimming took off 4 bases at V and 3 bases at J, with 7 bases between the two ends. Germline CDR1 is ENHRY and CDR2 is SYGVKD. The CDR3 is made up of 12 amino acids. CDR3 sequence: CAISVTDYEQYF. In nucleotides, the CDR3 is TGTGCCATCAGTGTGACCGACTACGAGCAGTACTTC.

To note about this clone: The same CDR3 is also encoded by other DNA sequences in this sample. The CDR3 is CASSFVGDSNQPQHF. CDR3 DNA: TGTGCCAGCAGTTTTGTGGGGGATAGCAATCAGCCCCAGCATTTT. This chain links TRBV27 with TRBJ1-5; tentatively, D is TRBD1 (5 bases). Germline values: CDR1 MNHEY, CDR2 SMNVEV (reference sequence). Trimming removed 3 bases from V and 0 bases from J, with 9 bases in between. The CDR3 runs 15 residues.